This TCR beta chain was retrieved from a study of shared clonotypes between healthy human individuals. Of note for this clone: Its antigen is unidentified.

Broader study findings: Non-shared clonotypes were found to have lower generation probabilities than the clonotypes that were shared by all four of the sorted-subset donors. Naive subsets generally had larger estimated richness than memory subsets.

Data came from immunoSEQ multiplex PCR; TCRdb stores just in-frame clones and leaves some out. Altogether over a million clones are present, about 70% being singletons, with the ten largest covering roughly 1.5%. The sequence was collected from a man younger than 35 in good health. Sequencing was done on a sample of memory CD4+ T cells sorted from blood. Subset given: CD45RA-negative fraction.

The CDR3 region has the DNA TGTGCCAGCAGTGGGCTAGCGGGAGGGCCTGGAGAGACCCAGTACTTC. Protein sequence: CASSGLAGGPGETQYF. The J gene is TRBJ2-5, the V gene TRBV2; 12 nucleotides agree with TRBD2. Germline assignment: CDR1 SNHLY and CDR2 FYNNEI. The CDR3 consists of 16 residues. V was clipped by 4 bases and J by 4 bases; unmatched bases: 7.